Listed below are T cell receptor beta chains from one sample, sequenced in a study of regulatory T cells in long-lasting Graves disease. MiXCR, applied by TCRdb to the multiplex PCR reads, yields one record per CDR3 protein. Counted here are fewer than 350,000 distinct CDR3 sequences, about 20% occurring once; the ten biggest clones make up less than 40%. The input for sequencing was peripheral blood mononuclear cells (PBMCs), taken at new diagnosis, from a patient treated with antithyroid drugs. The origin of the receptors is a female donor with Graves disease. The CDR3 runs from the conserved cysteine through the conserved F or W. The order of the fields is J gene, V gene, CDR3 protein.

>TRBJ1-1|TRBV3-1
CASSQVTGANTGAFF
>TRBJ2-1|TRBV29-1
CSVPLAGGNEQFF
>TRBJ2-1|TRBV27
CASSLTSGGVDNEQFF
>TRBJ2-1|TRBV7-2
CASSLAWPDSEQFF
>TRBJ2-3|TRBV10-3
CAISESLGLNTDTQYF
>TRBJ2-7|TRBV10-2
CASSEMGERENEQYF
>TRBJ2-7|TRBV30
CAWSRQALSYEQYF
>TRBJ2-5|TRBV7-9
CASSLAMSYGTSGSETQYF
>TRBJ2-7|TRBV19
CASSFAGEPYEQYF
>TRBJ2-7|TRBV27
CASRVTGASPYEQYF